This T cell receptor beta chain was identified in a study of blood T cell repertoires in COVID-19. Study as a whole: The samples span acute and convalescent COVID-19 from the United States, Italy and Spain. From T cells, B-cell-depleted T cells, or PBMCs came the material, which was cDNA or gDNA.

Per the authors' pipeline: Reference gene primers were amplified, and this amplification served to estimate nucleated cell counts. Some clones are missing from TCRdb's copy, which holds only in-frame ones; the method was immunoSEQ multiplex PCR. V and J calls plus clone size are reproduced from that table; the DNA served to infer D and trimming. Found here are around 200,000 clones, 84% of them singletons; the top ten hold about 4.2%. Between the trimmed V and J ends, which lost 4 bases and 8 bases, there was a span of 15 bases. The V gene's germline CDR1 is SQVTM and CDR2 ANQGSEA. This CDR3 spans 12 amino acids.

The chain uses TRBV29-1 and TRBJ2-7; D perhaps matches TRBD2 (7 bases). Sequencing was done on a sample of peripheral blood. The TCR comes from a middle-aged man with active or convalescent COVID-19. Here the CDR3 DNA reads TGCAGCGTTGCGGGCGGGGGCCCCAAGCAGTACTTC. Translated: CSVAGGGPKQYF.